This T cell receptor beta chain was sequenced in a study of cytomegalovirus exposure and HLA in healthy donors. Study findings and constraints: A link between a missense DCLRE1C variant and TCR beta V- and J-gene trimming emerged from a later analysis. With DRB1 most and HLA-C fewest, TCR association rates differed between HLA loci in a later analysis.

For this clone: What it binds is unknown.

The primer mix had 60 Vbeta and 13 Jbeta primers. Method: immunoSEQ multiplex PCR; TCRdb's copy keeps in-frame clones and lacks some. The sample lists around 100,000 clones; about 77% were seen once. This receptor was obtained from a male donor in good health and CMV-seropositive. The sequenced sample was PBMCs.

This chain's CDR3 is CAIKAPSPGSEQYF. The CDR3 coding sequence is TGTGCCATCAAGGCACCATCGCCGGGGAGCGAGCAGTACTTC. This rearrangement joins TRBV10-3 to TRBJ2-7; tentatively, D is TRBD2 (5 bases). V was cut by 7 bases and J by 6 bases, with 19 bases left in between. Germline V gene sequence: CDR1 ENHRY, CDR2 SYGVKD. This CDR3 contains 14 residues.